What follows are 13 T cell receptor beta chains derived from one specimen sequenced in a study of blood T cells in healthy people across ages (dated by TCRdb to between 2015 and 2017). The library was produced with 5' RACE. Sequenced on an Illumina HiSeq 2500. The second PCR ran for about 6 to 12 cycles and used a J-beta primer mix along with a sample-barcoded 5' primer. Using fastp trimming at Q25 and MiXCR clonotype assembly, TCRdb reanalyzed the public sequencing data and kept in-frame beta chains. CDR3 protein sequences are deduplicated, and each keeps its most common genes and DNA. The sample table shows about 540,000 distinct CDR3 sequences, and 20% to 30% are seen once. 8.7% of the sample is in the top ten clones. These data were also reused for a study on T cells of mothers and their children.

Sequencing was carried out using blood. These receptors were collected from a boy aged 5-17 years in good health.

This clonotype has more than one count but fewer than ten. The J gene is TRBJ1-6, the V gene TRBV11-2; unclear D gene. This CDR3 is 20 amino acids long. Germline lookup yields CDR1 SGHAT and CDR2 FQNNGV. The ends were cut back, 0 bases at V and 0 bases at J, with 18 bases in the middle. CDR3 residues: CASSLESYSSPNSYNSPLHF. CDR3 in DNA: TGTGCCAGCAGCTTAGAATCGTATAGCAGCCCGAACTCCTATAATTCACCCCTCCACTTT. The full variable domain, its missing parts supplied by reference TRBV11-2 and TRBJ1-6, is EAGVAQSPRYKIIEKRQSVAFWCNPISGHATLYWYQQILGQGPKLLIQFQNNGVVDDSQLPKDRFSAERLKGVDSTLKIQPAKLEDSAVYLCASSLESYSSPNSYNSPLHFGNGTRLTVT.

The chain joins TRBV28 to TRBJ2-5; a weak D match, TRBD2 (6 bases). The J call may be faulty, since TRBJ2-7 better matches the DNA end. This CDR3 spans 18 amino acids. The germline V gene has CDR1 MDHEN and CDR2 SYDVKM. The CDR3 here is CASSSIHLLETRKDEQYF. CDR3 DNA: TGTGCCAGCAGTTCTATCCACCTCTTGGAGACTAGAAAGGACGAGCAGTACTTC.

This clonotype was found many times. This chain uses TRBV11-1 with TRBJ2-1, with D maybe TRBD1 (6 bases). The CDR3 contains 16 residues. V was cut by 3 bases and J by 0 bases, with 12 bases left in between. Per the germline V gene, CDR1 is SGHAT and CDR2 is FQDESV (reference sequence). The CDR3 sequence: CASSFLGTSSYNEQFF. DNA for the CDR3: TGTGCCAGCAGCTTCTTGGGGACAAGCTCCTACAATGAGCAGTTCTTC.

The chain uses TRBV4-1 and TRBJ2-1, with TRBD2 as a possible D gene (6 bases). Germline assignment: CDR1 MGHRA and CDR2 YSYEKL. Trimming took off 0 bases at V and 3 bases at J, with 12 bases between the two ends. This CDR3 contains 16 residues. The CDR3 loop is CASSQDPSEYYNEQFF. The DNA for the CDR3 is TGCGCCAGCAGCCAAGACCCTAGCGAATACTACAATGAGCAGTTCTTC.

This clonotype has just a few counts. Compared with germline, one end of the junction differs, possibly owing to a read error. The chain couples TRBV28 to TRBJ2-5; 9 positions match TRBD1. This CDR3 is built from 15 residues. Germline loops: CDR1 MDHEN, CDR2 SYDVKM. The CDR3 loop reads CASSLTGGGQETQHF. DNA of the CDR3: TGTGCCAGCAGTTTAACAGGGGGCGGTCAAGAGACCCAGCACTTC. Looking up the rest from reference TRBV28 and TRBJ2-5 gives the full variable domain: DVKVTQSSRYLVKRTGEKVFLECVQDMDHENMFWYRQDPGLGLRLIYFSYDVKMKEKGDIPEGYSVSREKKERFSLILESASTNQTSMYLCASSLTGGGQETQHFGPGTRLLVL.

This sequence joins TRBV29-1 and TRBJ2-7; no definite D call. Germline CDR1 reads SQVTM; CDR2 reads ANQGSEA. CDR3 length equals 10 residues. Trimming shortened V by 4 bases and J by 3 bases, and 4 bases separated the two germline ends. Written as DNA, the CDR3 is TGCAGCGTTGGTGGCTACGAGCAGTACTTC. Translating it yields CSVGGYEQYF.

The gene calls are TRBV29-1 and TRBJ2-2; D is ambiguous. V lost 5 bases, J lost 0 bases, and 7 bases lay in between. Germline lookup yields CDR1 SQVTM and CDR2 ANQGSEA. This CDR3 is 13 amino acids long. The CDR3 nucleotides read TGCAGCGTTTCCCCTACGAACACCGGGGAGCTGTTTTTT. Its translation is CSVSPTNTGELFF.

The chain carries TRBV7-9 and TRBJ2-5; 7 positions match TRBD2. The J call is uncertain, as TRBJ2-1 better fits the DNA end. This CDR3 is 17 amino acids long. Germline CDR1 reads SEHNR; CDR2 reads FQNEAQ (reference sequence). CDR3 nucleotide sequence: TGTGCCAGCAGCTTACCCTTTGGCGGGAGTGCAAGGGATGAGCAGTTCTTC. It translates to CASSLPFGGSARDEQFF.

This clonotype was picked up a small number of times. J is TRBJ1-1 and V is TRBV5-6, with a weak D call TRBD1 (6 bases). The CDR3 has 14 amino acids. Per the germline V gene, CDR1 is SGHDT and CDR2 is YYEEEE. V was pared by 4 bases and J by 5 bases, with 15 bases between. The CDR3, as DNA: TGTGCCAGCAGCAGGGGGGAGGGATGGACTGAAGCTTTCTTT. This gives the protein CASSRGEGWTEAFF.

This clonotype was seen a few times. V usage is TRBV5-1 and J usage is TRBJ1-2; perhaps TRBD1 as D (6 bases). Germline V CDR1 and CDR2: SGHRS, YFSETQ. V lost 1 base to trimming and J lost 4 bases, with 17 bases between them. The CDR3 covers 16 residues. CDR3: CASSLKGTQGSYGYTF. CDR3 in DNA: TGCGCCAGCAGCTTGAAGGGGACACAGGGTTCCTATGGCTACACCTTC. The complete variable domain, with remaining parts taken from reference TRBV5-1 and TRBJ1-2, reads KAGVTQTPRYLIKTRGQQVTLSCSPISGHRSVSWYQQTPGQGLQFLFEYFSETQRNKGNFPGRFSGRQFSNSRSEMNVSTLELGDSALYLCASSLKGTQGSYGYTFGSGTRLTVV.

This clonotype was seen at least ten times. The chain combines TRBV4-2 with TRBJ2-5; 7 nucleotides agree with TRBD2. The closer fit of TRBJ2-1 to the DNA end suggests the J call may be wrong. This CDR3 is 13 amino acids long. Germline values: CDR1 LGHNA, CDR2 YNFKEQ. The CDR3: CASSQVGGSEQFF. The CDR3 DNA sequence: TGTGCCAGCAGCCAAGTGGGAGGGTCTGAGCAGTTCTTC.

V is TRBV7-2 and J is TRBJ2-2; TRBD1 aligns across 8 bases. V lost 4 bases to trimming and J lost 0 bases; unmatched junction nucleotides: 4. This CDR3 has 16 residues. The germline V gene encodes CDR1 SGHTA and CDR2 FQGNSA. The CDR3 nucleotides read TGTGCCAGCAGCTGGGCGGGACAGGCGAACACCGGGGAGCTGTTTTTT. Its translation: CASSWAGQANTGELFF. Drawing the rest from reference TRBV7-2 and TRBJ2-2, the complete variable domain is GAGVSQSPSNKVTEKGKDVELRCDPISGHTALYWYRQSLGQGLEFLIYFQGNSAPDKSGLPSDRFSAERTGGSVSTLTIQRTQQEDSAVYLCASSWAGQANTGELFFGEGSRLTVL.

For this clonotype: This could be a read error, since a much larger clone is one nucleotide away. The missing conserved phenylalanine or tryptophan at the end of this CDR3 makes a read error likely. This chain connects TRBV12-3 or TRBV12-4 to TRBJ1-1; the D is unclear. This CDR3 region has 13 residues. The V end was cut by 3 bases, the J end by 10 bases, with 15 bases between. The CDR3 loop is CASSFKGNLGAFS. The CDR3, as DNA: TGTGCCAGCAGTTTTAAGGGAAACCTCGGAGCTTTCTCT.